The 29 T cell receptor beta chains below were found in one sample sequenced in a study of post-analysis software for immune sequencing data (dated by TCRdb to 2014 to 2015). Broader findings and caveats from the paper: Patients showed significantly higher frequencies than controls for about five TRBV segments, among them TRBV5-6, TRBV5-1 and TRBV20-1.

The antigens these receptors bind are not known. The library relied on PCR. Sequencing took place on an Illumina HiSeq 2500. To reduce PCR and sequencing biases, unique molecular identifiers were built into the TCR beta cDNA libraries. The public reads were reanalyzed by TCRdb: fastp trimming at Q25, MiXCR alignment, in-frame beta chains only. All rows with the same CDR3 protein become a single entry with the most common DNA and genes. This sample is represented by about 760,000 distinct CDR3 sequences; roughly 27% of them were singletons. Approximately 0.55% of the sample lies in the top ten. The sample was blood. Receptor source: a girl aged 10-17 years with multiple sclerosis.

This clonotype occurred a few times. This CDR3 is CAISDTPGARKAGANVLTF. As DNA, the CDR3 is TGTGCCATCAGTGATACGCCAGGGGCGAGGAAGGCTGGGGCCAACGTCCTGACTTTC. The V and J genes are TRBV10-3 and TRBJ2-6; D perhaps matches TRBD1 (6 bases). From germline, CDR1 is ENHRY and CDR2 SYGVKD. Trimming stripped 3 bases from V and 2 bases from J, with 20 bases between. This CDR3 contains 19 residues.

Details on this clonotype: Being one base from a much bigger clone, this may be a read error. CDR3 sequence reads: CASSELLAGGRNEQFF. The DNA for the CDR3 is TGTGCCAGCAGCGAACTGCTAGCGGGGGGACGGAATGAGCAGTTCTTC. The gene calls are TRBV28 and TRBJ2-1, with TRBD2 identical over 11 bases. The CDR3 loop spans 16 amino acids. Germline CDR1 is MDHEN and CDR2 is SYDVKM. V lost 6 bases to trimming and J lost 7 bases; unmatched junction nucleotides: 11.

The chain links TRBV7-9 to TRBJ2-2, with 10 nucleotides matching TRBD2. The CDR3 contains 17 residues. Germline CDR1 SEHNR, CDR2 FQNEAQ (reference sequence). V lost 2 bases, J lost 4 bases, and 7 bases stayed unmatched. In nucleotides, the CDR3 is TGTGCCAGCAGCTTACCTAGCGGGAGCTCGGTCACCGGGGAGCTGTTTTTT. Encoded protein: CASSLPSGSSVTGELFF.

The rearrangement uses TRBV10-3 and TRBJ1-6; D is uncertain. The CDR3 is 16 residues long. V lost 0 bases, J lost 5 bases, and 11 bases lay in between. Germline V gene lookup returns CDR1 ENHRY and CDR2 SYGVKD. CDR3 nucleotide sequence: TGTGCCATCAGTGAGTCGAATTACAGCAATAATTCACCCCTCCACTTT. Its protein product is CAISESNYSNNSPLHF.

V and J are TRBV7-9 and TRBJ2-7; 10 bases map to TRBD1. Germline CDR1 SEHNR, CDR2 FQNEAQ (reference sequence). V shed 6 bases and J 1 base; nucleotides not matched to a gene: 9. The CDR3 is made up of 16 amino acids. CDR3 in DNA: TGTGCCAGCAGATATAAGGGGACAGGGGATTCCTACGAGCAGTACTTC. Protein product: CASRYKGTGDSYEQYF.

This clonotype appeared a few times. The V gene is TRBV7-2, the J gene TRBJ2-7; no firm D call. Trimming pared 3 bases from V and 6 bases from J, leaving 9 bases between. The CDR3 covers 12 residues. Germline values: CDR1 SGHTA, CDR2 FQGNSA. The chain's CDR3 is CASSLRPAEQYF. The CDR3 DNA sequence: TGTGCCAGCAGCTTGAGGCCGGCCGAGCAGTACTTC.

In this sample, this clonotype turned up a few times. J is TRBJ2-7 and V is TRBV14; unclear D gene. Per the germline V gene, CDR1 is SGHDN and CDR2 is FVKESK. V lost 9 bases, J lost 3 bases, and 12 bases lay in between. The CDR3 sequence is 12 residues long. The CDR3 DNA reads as TGTGCCAGTGCACGGGTATTCTACGAGCAGTACTTC. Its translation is CASARVFYEQYF.

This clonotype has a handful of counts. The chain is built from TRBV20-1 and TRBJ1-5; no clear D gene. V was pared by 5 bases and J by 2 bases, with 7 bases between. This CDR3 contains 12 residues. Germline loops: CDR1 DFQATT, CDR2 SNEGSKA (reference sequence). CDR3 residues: CSAPHGNQPQHF. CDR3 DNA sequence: TGCAGTGCTCCACACGGCAATCAGCCCCAGCATTTT.

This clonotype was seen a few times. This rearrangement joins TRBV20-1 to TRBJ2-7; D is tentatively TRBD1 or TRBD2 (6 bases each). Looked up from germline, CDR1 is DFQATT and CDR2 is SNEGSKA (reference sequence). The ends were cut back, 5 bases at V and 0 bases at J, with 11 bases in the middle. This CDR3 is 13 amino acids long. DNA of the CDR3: TGCAGTGCTGCTGGGGGGCTCTCCTACGAGCAGTACTTC. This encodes CSAAGGLSYEQYF.

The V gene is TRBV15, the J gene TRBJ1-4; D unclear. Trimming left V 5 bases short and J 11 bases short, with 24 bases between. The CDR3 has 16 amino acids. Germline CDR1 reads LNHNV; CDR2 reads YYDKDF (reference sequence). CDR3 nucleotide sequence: TGTGCCACCAGCCCCCCTGGATTGGTGCCGGTCTACAAACTGTTTTTT. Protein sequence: CATSPPGLVPVYKLFF. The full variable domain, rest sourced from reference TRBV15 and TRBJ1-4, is DAMVIQNPRYQVTQFGKPVTLSCSQTLNHNVMYWYQQKSSQAPKLLFHYYDKDFNNEADTPDNFQSRRPNTSFCFLDIRSPGLGDTAMYLCATSPPGLVPVYKLFFGSGTQLSVL.

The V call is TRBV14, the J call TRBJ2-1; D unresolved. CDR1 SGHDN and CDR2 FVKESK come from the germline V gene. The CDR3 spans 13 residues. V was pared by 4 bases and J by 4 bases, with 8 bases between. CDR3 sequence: CASSPKHYNEQFF. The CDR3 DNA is TGTGCCAGCAGCCCCAAACATTACAATGAGCAGTTCTTC. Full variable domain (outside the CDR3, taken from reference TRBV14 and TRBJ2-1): EAGVTQFPSHSVIEKGQTVTLRCDPISGHDNLYWYRRVMGKEIKFLLHFVKESKQDESGMPNNRFLAERTGGTYSTLKVQPAELEDSGVYFCASSPKHYNEQFFGPGTRLTVL.

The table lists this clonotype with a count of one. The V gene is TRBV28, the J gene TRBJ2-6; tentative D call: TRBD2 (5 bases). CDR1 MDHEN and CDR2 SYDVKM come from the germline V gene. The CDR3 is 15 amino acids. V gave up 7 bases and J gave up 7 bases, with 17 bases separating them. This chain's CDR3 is CASTQSAGEANVLTF. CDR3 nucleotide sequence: TGTGCCAGCACCCAATCCGCCGGGGAAGCCAACGTCCTGACTTTC.

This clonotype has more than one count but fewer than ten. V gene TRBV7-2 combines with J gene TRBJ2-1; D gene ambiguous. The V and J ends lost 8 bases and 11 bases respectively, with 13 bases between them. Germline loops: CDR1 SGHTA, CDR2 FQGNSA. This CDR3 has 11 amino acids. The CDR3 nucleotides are TGTGCCAGCGCTTCCCGGGTTCAGCAGTTCTTC. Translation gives CASASRVQQFF.

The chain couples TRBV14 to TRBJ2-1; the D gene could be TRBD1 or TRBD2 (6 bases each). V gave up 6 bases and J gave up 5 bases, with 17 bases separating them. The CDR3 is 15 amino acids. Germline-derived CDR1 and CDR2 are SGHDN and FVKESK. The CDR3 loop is CASSGRQEGNNEQFF. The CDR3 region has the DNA TGTGCCAGCAGTGGACGACAGGAGGGGAACAATGAGCAGTTCTTC.

CDR3: CASSLWLGGELFF. The CDR3 coding sequence is TGCGCCAGCAGCCTATGGTTGGGCGGGGAGCTGTTTTTT. The chain uses TRBV4-1 and TRBJ2-2, with D unresolved. The V gene lost 4 bases and the J gene lost 7 bases, with 10 bases spanning the gap. This CDR3 has 13 amino acids. The germline V gene encodes CDR1 MGHRA and CDR2 YSYEKL.

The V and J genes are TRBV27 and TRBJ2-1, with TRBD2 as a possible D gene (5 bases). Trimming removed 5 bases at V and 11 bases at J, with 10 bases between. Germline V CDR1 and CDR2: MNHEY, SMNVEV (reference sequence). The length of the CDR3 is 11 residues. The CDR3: CASSHDYQQFF. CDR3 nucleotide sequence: TGTGCCAGCAGTCACGACTATCAGCAGTTCTTC.

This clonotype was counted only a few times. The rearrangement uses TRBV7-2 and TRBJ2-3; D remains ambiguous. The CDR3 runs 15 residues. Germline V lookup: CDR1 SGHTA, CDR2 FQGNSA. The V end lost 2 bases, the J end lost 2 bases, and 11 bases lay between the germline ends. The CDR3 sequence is CASSLPGRTTDTQYF. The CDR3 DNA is TGTGCCAGCAGCTTACCGGGCAGGACCACAGATACGCAGTATTTT.

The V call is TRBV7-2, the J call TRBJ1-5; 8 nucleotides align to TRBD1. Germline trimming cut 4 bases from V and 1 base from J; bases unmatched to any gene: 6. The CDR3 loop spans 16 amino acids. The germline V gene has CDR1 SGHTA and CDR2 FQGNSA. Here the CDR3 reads CASSSTGVLSNQPQHF. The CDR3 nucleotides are TGTGCCAGCAGCTCGACAGGGGTATTAAGCAATCAGCCCCAGCATTTT.

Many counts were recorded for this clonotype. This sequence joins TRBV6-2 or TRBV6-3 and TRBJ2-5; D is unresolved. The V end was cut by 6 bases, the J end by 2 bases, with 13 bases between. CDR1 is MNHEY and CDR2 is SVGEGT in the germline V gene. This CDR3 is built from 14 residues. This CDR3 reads CASSYRDPQETQYF. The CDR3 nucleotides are TGTGCCAGCAGCTATAGAGACCCACAAGAGACCCAGTACTTC.

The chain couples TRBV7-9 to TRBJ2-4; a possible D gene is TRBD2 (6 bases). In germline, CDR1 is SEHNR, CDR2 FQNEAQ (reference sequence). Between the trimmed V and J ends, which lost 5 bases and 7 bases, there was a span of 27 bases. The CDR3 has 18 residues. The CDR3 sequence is CASSPEVAGTSGWNIQYF. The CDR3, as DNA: TGTGCCAGCAGCCCGGAGGTGGCGGGGACCTCCGGGTGGAACATTCAGTACTTC.

The CDR3 spells CSARVRVTGGYTF. Here the CDR3 DNA reads TGCAGTGCTAGAGTCCGGGTGACGGGAGGCTACACCTTC. The chain is built from TRBV20-1 and TRBJ1-2; D is ambiguous. The germline gives CDR1 DFQATT, CDR2 SNEGSKA (reference sequence). The CDR3 has 13 residues. Trimming left V 1 base short and J 8 bases short, with 14 bases between.

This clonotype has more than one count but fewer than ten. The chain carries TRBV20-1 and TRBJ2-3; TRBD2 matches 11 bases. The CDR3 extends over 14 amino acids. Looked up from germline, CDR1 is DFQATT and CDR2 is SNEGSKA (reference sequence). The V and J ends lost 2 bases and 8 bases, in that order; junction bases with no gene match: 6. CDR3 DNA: TGCAGTGCTAGACCACTAGCGGGAGTTCGTACGCAGTATTTT. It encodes CSARPLAGVRTQYF.

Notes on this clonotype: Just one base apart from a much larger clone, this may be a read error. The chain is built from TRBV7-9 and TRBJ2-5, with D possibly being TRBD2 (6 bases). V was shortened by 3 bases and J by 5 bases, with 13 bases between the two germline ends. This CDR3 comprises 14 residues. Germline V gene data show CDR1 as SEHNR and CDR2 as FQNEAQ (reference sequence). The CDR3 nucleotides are TGTGCCAGCAGCTTTTGGTCCCGGGGGGAGACCCAGTACTTC. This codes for CASSFWSRGETQYF.

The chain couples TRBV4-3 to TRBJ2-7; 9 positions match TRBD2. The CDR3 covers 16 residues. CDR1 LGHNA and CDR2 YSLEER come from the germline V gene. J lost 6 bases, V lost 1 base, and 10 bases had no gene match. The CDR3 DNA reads TGCGCCAGCAGCCAAGTGGGAGGCGGGAGGGCCGTCGAGCAGTACTTC. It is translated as CASSQVGGGRAVEQYF.

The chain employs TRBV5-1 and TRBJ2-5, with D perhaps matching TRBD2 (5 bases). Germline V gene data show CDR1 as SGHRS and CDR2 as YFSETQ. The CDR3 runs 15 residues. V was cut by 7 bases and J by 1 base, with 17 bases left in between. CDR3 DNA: TGCGCCAGCCGATCGGGATCTGGTGGCCAAGAGACCCAGTACTTC. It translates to CASRSGSGGQETQYF.

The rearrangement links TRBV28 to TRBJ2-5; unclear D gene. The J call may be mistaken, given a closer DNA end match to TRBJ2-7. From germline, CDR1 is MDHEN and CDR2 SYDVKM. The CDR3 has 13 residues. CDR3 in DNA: TGTGCCAGCAGTACCAAAAGGGTTGGCGAGCAGTACTTC. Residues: CASSTKRVGEQYF.

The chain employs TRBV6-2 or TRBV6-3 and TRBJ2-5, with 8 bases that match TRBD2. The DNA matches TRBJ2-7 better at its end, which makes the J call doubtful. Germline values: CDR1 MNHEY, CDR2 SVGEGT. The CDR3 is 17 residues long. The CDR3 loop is CASSYARGAGVQVEQYF. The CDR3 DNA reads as TGTGCCAGCAGTTACGCGCGGGGGGCAGGGGTCCAAGTCGAGCAGTACTTC.

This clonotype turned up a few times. For the CDR3, the DNA is TGTGCCAGCAGTAAAACAACAGGGGGCGGTTCTGGCTACACCTTC. Protein sequence: CASSKTTGGGSGYTF. The chain is built from TRBV12-3 or TRBV12-4 and TRBJ1-2, with TRBD1 identical over 9 bases. The CDR3 covers 15 residues. Trimming cost V 5 bases and J 7 bases; bases outside gene matches: 11.

In DNA, the CDR3 is TGTGCCACCCTCAATAATTGGAGCGCCGGCTACACCTTC. Translation gives CATLNNWSAGYTF. The chain employs TRBV28 and TRBJ1-2; D uncertain. Germline V gene sequence: CDR1 MDHEN, CDR2 SYDVKM. V was trimmed by 10 bases and J by 8 bases, leaving 20 bases between them. The CDR3 is 13 residues long.